The TCR beta chain described here comes from a study of T-cell memory formation after mild COVID-19. TCRdb used MiXCR to reprocess the 5' RACE reads, holding one entry per CDR3 protein. This table has hundreds of thousands of distinct CDR3 sequences, approximately 20% appearing once. V lost 8 bases and J 0 bases, leaving 15 bases between the germline ends. The CDR3 is made up of 15 amino acids. CDR1 SNHLY and CDR2 FYNNEI come from the germline V gene. Sequences were obtained from PBMCs or a T cell subset sorted from them (not recorded which). The TCR sequence derives from an adult woman who had mild COVID-19 (a few samples of this study predate the infection). Cell type and time point are not known. The V gene is TRBV2, the J gene TRBJ2-3; D perhaps matches TRBD2 (7 bases). The CDR3 nucleotides read TGTGCCAGCCTGATAGAGGGGGGGAGCACAGATACGCAGTATTTT. Protein sequence: CASLIEGGSTDTQYF.